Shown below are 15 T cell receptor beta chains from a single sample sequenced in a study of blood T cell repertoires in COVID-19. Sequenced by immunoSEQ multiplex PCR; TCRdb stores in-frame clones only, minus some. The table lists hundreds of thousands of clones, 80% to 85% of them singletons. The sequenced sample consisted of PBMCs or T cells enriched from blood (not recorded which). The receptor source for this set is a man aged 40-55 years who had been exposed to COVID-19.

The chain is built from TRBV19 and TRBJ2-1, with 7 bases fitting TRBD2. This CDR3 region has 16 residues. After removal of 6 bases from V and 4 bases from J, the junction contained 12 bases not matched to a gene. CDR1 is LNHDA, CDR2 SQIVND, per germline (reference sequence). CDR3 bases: TGTGCCAGTAGCAGAACCGGGACTACTAATTACAATGAGCAGTTCTTC. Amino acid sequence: CASSRTGTTNYNEQFF.

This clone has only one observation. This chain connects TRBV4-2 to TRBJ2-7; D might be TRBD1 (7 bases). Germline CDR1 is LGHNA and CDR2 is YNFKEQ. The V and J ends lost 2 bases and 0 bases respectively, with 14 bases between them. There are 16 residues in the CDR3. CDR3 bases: TGTGCCAGCAGCCAACAGGGGGGCGGACCCTCCTACGAGCAGTACTTC. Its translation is CASSQQGGGPSYEQYF.

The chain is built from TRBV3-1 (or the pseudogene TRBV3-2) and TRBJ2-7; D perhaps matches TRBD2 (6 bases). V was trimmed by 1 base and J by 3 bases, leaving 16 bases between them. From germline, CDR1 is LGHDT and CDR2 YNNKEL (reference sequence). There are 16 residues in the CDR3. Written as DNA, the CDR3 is TGTGCCAGCAGCCAAGTGGTTGCGGGATCCAGCTACGAGCAGTACTTC. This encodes CASSQVVAGSSYEQYF.

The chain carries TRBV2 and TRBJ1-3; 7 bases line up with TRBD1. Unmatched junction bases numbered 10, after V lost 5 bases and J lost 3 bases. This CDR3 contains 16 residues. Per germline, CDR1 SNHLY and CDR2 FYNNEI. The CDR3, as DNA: TGTGCCAGCAGTCCAGCCGGGACAGAGCTTGGAAACACCATATATTTT. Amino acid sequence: CASSPAGTELGNTIYF.

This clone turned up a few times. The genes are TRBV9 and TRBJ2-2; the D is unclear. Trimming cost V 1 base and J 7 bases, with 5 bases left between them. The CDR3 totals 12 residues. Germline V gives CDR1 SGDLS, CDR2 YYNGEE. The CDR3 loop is CASSVYNGELFF. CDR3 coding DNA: TGTGCCAGCAGCGTATATAACGGGGAGCTGTTTTTT. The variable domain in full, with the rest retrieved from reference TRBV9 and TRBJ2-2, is DSGVTQTPKHLITATGQRVTLRCSPRSGDLSVYWYQQSLDQGLQFLIQYYNGEERAKGNILERFSAQQFPDLHSELNLSSLELGDSALYFCASSVYNGELFFGEGSRLTVL.

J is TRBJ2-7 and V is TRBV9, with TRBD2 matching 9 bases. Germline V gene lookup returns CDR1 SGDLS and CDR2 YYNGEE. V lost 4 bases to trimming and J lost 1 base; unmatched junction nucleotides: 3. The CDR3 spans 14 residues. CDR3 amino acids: CASSPSGGSYEQYF. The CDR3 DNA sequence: TGTGCCAGCAGCCCGAGCGGGGGGTCCTACGAGCAGTACTTC.

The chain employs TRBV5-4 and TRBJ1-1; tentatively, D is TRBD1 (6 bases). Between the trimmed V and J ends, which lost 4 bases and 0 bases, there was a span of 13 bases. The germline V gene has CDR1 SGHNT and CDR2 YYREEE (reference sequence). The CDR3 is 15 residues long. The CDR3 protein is CASSPRTVMNTEAFF. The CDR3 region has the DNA TGTGCCAGCAGCCCACGGACAGTTATGAACACTGAAGCTTTCTTT.

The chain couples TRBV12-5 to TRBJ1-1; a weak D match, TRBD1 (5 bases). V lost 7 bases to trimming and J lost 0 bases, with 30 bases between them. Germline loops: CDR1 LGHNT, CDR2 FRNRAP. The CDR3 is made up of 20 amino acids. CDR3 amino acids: CASDNRFGFNDAGMNTEAFF. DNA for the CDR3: TGTGCTAGTGACAACAGGTTCGGGTTCAACGATGCCGGTATGAACACTGAAGCTTTCTTT.

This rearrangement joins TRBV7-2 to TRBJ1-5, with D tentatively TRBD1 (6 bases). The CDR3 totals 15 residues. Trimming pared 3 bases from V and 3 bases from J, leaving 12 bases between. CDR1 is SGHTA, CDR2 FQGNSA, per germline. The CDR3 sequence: CASSFTTGSNQPQHF. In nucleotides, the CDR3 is TGTGCCAGCAGCTTCACCACAGGGTCCAATCAGCCCCAGCATTTT. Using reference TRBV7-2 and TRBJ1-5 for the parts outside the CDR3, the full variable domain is GAGVSQSPSNKVTEKGKDVELRCDPISGHTALYWYRQSLGQGLEFLIYFQGNSAPDKSGLPSDRFSAERTGGSVSTLTIQRTQQEDSAVYLCASSFTTGSNQPQHFGDGTRLSIL.

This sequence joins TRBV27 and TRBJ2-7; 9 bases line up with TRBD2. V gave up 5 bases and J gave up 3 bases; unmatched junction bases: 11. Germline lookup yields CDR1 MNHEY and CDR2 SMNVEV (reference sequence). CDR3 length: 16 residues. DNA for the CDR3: TGTGCCAGCAGTACCCTCGGAGCGGGGGGTTTCTACGAGCAGTACTTC. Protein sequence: CASSTLGAGGFYEQYF.

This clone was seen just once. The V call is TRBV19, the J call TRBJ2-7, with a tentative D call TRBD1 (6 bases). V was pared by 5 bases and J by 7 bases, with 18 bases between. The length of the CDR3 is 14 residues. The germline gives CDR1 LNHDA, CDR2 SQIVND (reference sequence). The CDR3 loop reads CASSLGGPVREQYF. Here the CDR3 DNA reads TGTGCCAGTAGTCTTGGGGGCCCTGTGAGGGAGCAGTACTTC.

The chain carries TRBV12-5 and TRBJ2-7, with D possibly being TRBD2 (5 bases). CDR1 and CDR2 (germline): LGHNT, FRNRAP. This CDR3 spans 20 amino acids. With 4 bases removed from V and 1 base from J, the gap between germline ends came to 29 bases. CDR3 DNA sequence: TGTGCTAGTGGTTCGGGTTTGGTTTTGAGGGTTCTTCCGAAGTCCTACGAGCAGTACTTC. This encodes CASGSGLVLRVLPKSYEQYF.

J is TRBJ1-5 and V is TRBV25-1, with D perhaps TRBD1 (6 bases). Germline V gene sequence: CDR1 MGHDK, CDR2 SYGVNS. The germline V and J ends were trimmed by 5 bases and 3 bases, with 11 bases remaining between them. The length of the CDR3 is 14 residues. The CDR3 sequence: CASSIRDTNQPQHF. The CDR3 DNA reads TGTGCCAGCAGTATCCGGGACACCAATCAGCCCCAGCATTTT.

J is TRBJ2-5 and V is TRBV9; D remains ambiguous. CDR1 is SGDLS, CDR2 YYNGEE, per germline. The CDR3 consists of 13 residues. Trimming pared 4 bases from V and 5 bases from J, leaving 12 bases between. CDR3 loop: CASSSTIGETQYF. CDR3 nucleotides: TGTGCCAGCAGCTCTACAATCGGGGAGACCCAGTACTTC.

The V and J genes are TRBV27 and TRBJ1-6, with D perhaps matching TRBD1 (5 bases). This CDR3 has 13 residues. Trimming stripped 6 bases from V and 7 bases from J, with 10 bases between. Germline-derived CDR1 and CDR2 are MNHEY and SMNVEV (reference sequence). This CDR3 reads CASSGGGNSPLHF. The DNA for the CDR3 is TGTGCCAGCAGCGGGGGGGGGAATTCACCCCTCCACTTT.